This T cell receptor beta chain was identified in a study of blood T cell repertoires in COVID-19. As for the study in general: PBMCs, B-cell-depleted T cells, or T cells provided the cDNA or gDNA that made up the material.

The protocol was immunoSEQ multiplex PCR, while the TCRdb copy is restricted to in-frame clones and leaves out a portion. The table shows about 93,000 clones, with about 89% occurring only once. The CDR3 totals 17 residues. CDR1 MNHNY and CDR2 SVGAGI come from the germline V gene (reference sequence). Trimming removed 5 bases at V and 2 bases at J, with 16 bases between. This clone is a singleton in its sample. Sample: peripheral blood. The clonotype was recovered from a man between 60 and 75 years old with COVID-19, enrolled during active disease. The rearrangement links TRBV6-6 to TRBJ1-6; possibly TRBD1 for D (6 bases). CDR3 sequence: CASSPLYRAAYNSPLHF. CDR3 bases: TGTGCCAGCAGTCCTCTGTACAGGGCGGCCTATAATTCACCCCTCCACTTT.